One sample yielded the 18 T cell receptor beta chains listed below, sequenced in a study of glioma-infiltrating T cells after dendritic cell vaccination. Here immunoSEQ multiplex PCR was the method, and the copy in TCRdb shows in-frame clones only, minus some. Found here are around 92,000 clones, 65% to 85% of them singletons; the top ten hold under 6.5%. Time point here: after dendritic cell vaccination, including at tumor progression/relapse. Sample: blood, taken after dendritic cell vaccination. Every receptor here comes from a human donor with glioblastoma.

The chain uses TRBV28 and TRBJ1-2, with TRBD1 as a possible D gene (6 bases). This CDR3 spans 14 amino acids. The V gene lost 6 bases and the J gene lost 5 bases, with 16 bases spanning the gap. CDR1 is MDHEN and CDR2 is SYDVKM in the germline V gene. The CDR3 DNA reads TGTGCCAGCAGAAAACAGGGAAGTCAATATGGCTACACCTTC. Encoded protein: CASRKQGSQYGYTF.

The chain couples TRBV28 to TRBJ2-7; the match to TRBD2 covers 11 bases. The V gene end was trimmed by 8 bases and the J gene end by 3 bases; junction bases not matched to a gene: 6. Germline-derived CDR1 and CDR2 are MDHEN and SYDVKM. The CDR3 has 14 residues. CDR3 nucleotides: TGTGCCAGCCGTCTAGCGGGAGGTTACTACGAGCAGTACTTC. It is translated as CASRLAGGYYEQYF.

This clone occurred a few times. The chain recombines TRBV7-9 with TRBJ1-3; D might be TRBD1 (6 bases). Germline assignment: CDR1 SEHNR and CDR2 FQNEAQ (reference sequence). The CDR3 extends over 14 amino acids. The V end was cut by 4 bases, the J end by 4 bases, with 11 bases between. The CDR3 DNA reads as TGTGCCAGCAGCTACAACAGGGTGGGAAACACCATATATTTT. This gives the protein CASSYNRVGNTIYF.

The J gene is TRBJ1-2, the V gene TRBV6-1, with 8 bases aligning to TRBD1. Germline trimming cut 2 bases from V and 7 bases from J; bases unmatched to any gene: 9. In germline, CDR1 is MNHNS, CDR2 SASEGT. CDR3 size: 15 residues. The CDR3 is CASSEWQGAPRGYTF. Written as DNA, the CDR3 is TGTGCCAGCAGTGAATGGCAGGGGGCGCCTCGTGGCTACACCTTC.

This clone was found once. The chain links TRBV15 to TRBJ2-4, with D possibly matching TRBD2 (6 bases). The CDR3 runs 15 residues. Trimming took 0 bases from V and 6 from J, leaving 12 bases between them. From germline, CDR1 is LNHNV and CDR2 YYDKDF (reference sequence). CDR3 sequence: CATSREVGGLNIQYF. The DNA of the CDR3 is TGTGCCACCAGCAGAGAGGTCGGGGGATTAAACATTCAGTACTTC.

CDR3 amino acids: CSVDTPTGLGTEAFF. DNA for the CDR3: TGCAGCGTTGATACACCAACAGGTTTGGGCACTGAAGCTTTCTTT. The chain recombines TRBV29-1 with TRBJ1-1; weak D call: TRBD1 (5 bases). There are 15 residues in the CDR3. The germline gives CDR1 SQVTM, CDR2 ANQGSEA. V lost 3 bases and J lost 4, with 18 bases in between. The full variable domain, rest sourced from reference TRBV29-1 and TRBJ1-1, is SAVISQKPSRDICQRGTSLTIQCQVDSQVTMMFWYRQQPGQSLTLIATANQGSEATYESGFVIDKFPISRPNLTFSTLTVSNMSPEDSSIYLCSVDTPTGLGTEAFFGQGTRLTVV.

The chain has TRBV19 and TRBJ1-2; maybe TRBD1 (5 bases). Looked up from germline, CDR1 is LNHDA and CDR2 is SQIVND (reference sequence). The CDR3 spans 14 residues. V was cut by 6 bases and J by 3 bases, with 14 bases left in between. CDR3 amino acids: CASRRLLGDYGYTF. In DNA form, the CDR3 reads TGTGCCAGTAGGAGACTGTTAGGGGACTATGGCTACACCTTC.

This chain links TRBV11-2 with TRBJ2-2; D possibly corresponds to TRBD2 (6 bases). The ends were cut back, 1 base at V and 6 bases at J, with 18 bases in the middle. CDR3 length equals 17 residues. CDR1 and CDR2 (germline): SGHAT, FQNNGV. The CDR3 loop reads CASSLVAGPRGAGELFF. CDR3 bases: TGTGCCAGCAGCTTAGTGGCGGGGCCCCGAGGGGCCGGGGAGCTGTTTTTT.

This clone showed up just a few times. The chain couples TRBV10-3 to TRBJ1-5, with TRBD1 as a possible D gene (5 bases). V gave up 6 bases and J gave up 4 bases, with 16 bases separating them. This CDR3 has 15 amino acids. Germline lookup yields CDR1 ENHRY and CDR2 SYGVKD. The CDR3 reads CAIRDGLGGNQPQHF. As DNA, the CDR3 is TGTGCCATCAGAGACGGACTGGGGGGGAATCAGCCCCAGCATTTT.

The chain has TRBV2 and TRBJ2-3; 7 bases line up with TRBD2. From germline, CDR1 is SNHLY and CDR2 FYNNEI. V shed 2 bases and J 6 bases; nucleotides not matched to a gene: 8. The CDR3 extends over 15 amino acids. The CDR3 reads CASSESAGVGDTQYF. In DNA, the CDR3 is TGTGCCAGCAGTGAATCTGCGGGAGTAGGGGATACGCAGTATTTT.

The V gene is TRBV18, the J gene TRBJ2-7; D is ambiguous. This CDR3 spans 19 amino acids. Trimming removed 3 bases from V and 7 bases from J, with 31 bases in between. Germline loops: CDR1 KGHSH, CDR2 LQKENI. DNA for the CDR3: TGTGCCAGCTCACCGCTGACAAGTTCATCACCCGCAAGCTCCTTGGAGCAGTACTTC. This gives the protein CASSPLTSSSPASSLEQYF. Combining the CDR3 with reference TRBV18 and TRBJ2-7 gives the whole variable domain NAGVMQNPRHLVRRRGQEARLRCSPMKGHSHVYWYRQLPEEGLKFMVYLQKENIIDESGMPKERFSAEFPKEGPSILRIQQVVRGDSAAYFCASSPLTSSSPASSLEQYFGPGTRLTVT.

V usage is TRBV6-1 and J usage is TRBJ1-1; TRBD1 aligns across 8 bases. Looked up from germline, CDR1 is MNHNS and CDR2 is SASEGT. V shed 5 bases and J 1 base; nucleotides not matched to a gene: 3. The CDR3 loop spans 14 amino acids. The CDR3 region has the DNA TGTGCCAGCAGTACCCAGGGGGCGAACACTGAAGCTTTCTTT. Translated, it gives CASSTQGANTEAFF.

The chain uses TRBV5-1 and TRBJ1-2, with D hard to call. The CDR3 runs 13 residues. The germline V gene encodes CDR1 SGHRS and CDR2 YFSETQ. The ends were cut back, 4 bases at V and 1 base at J, with 8 bases in the middle. CDR3 bases: TGCGCCAGCAGCCATGGAGATAACTATGGCTACACCTTC. It yields the protein CASSHGDNYGYTF.

The chain couples TRBV19 to TRBJ1-5, with D uncertain. V lost 5 bases, J lost 0 bases, and 8 bases lay in between. Germline lookup yields CDR1 LNHDA and CDR2 SQIVND (reference sequence). The CDR3 contains 14 residues. CDR3 DNA: TGTGCCAGTAGTCCCAGTTATAGCAATCAGCCCCAGCATTTT. It is translated as CASSPSYSNQPQHF.

The J gene is TRBJ2-7, the V gene TRBV9; D possibly corresponds to TRBD2 (6 bases). V was trimmed by 2 bases and J by 2 bases, leaving 14 bases between them. The CDR3 is 15 residues long. Germline assignment: CDR1 SGDLS and CDR2 YYNGEE. CDR3 region: CASSVSGEIPYEQYF. CDR3 nucleotides: TGTGCCAGCAGCGTTAGCGGCGAGATCCCCTACGAGCAGTACTTC.

The chain recombines TRBV10-1 with TRBJ1-2; TRBD1 aligns across 7 bases. CDR3 size: 13 residues. The V and J ends lost 8 bases and 5 bases, in that order; junction bases with no gene match: 8. CDR1 and CDR2 from the germline V gene are WNHNN and SYGVQD (reference sequence). The CDR3 protein is CASPLTGVYGYTF. DNA of the CDR3: TGCGCCAGCCCTCTAACAGGGGTTTATGGCTACACCTTC.

The chain recombines TRBV5-1 with TRBJ1-2; D call uncertain. The CDR3 runs to 16 residues. V gave up 6 bases and J gave up 0 bases, with 18 bases separating them. CDR1 SGHRS and CDR2 YFSETQ come from the germline V gene. The CDR3 is CASTDAAIPTNYGYTF. Here the CDR3 DNA reads TGCGCCAGCACGGATGCGGCTATCCCGACTAACTATGGCTACACCTTC. Variable domain in full (rest from reference TRBV5-1 and TRBJ1-2): KAGVTQTPRYLIKTRGQQVTLSCSPISGHRSVSWYQQTPGQGLQFLFEYFSETQRNKGNFPGRFSGRQFSNSRSEMNVSTLELGDSALYLCASTDAAIPTNYGYTFGSGTRLTVV.

V gene TRBV5-1 combines with J gene TRBJ1-1; a possible D gene is TRBD1 (6 bases). The CDR3 has 15 residues. Germline-derived CDR1 and CDR2 are SGHRS and YFSETQ. The V end was cut by 0 bases, the J end by 10 bases, with 19 bases between. This chain's CDR3 is CASSLAPGESRGAFF. The CDR3 coding sequence is TGCGCCAGCAGCTTGGCCCCAGGGGAGTCAAGGGGAGCTTTCTTT.